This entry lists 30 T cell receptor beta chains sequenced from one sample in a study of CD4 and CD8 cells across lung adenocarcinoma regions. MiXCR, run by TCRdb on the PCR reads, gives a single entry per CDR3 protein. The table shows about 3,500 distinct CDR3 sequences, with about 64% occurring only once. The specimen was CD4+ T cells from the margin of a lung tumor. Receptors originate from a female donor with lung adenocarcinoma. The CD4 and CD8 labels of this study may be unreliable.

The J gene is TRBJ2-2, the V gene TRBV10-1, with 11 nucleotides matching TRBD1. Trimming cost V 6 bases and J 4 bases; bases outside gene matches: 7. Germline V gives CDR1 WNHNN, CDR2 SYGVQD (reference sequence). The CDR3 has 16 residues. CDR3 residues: CASRPGTGGSTGELFF. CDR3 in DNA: TGCGCCAGCAGACCCGGGACAGGGGGTAGCACCGGGGAGCTGTTTTTT.

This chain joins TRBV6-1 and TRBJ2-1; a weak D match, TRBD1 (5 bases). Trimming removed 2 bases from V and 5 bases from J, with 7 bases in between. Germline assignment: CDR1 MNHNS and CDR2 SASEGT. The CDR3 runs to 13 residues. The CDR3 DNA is TGTGCCAGCAGTGAAACAGGTAACAATGAGCAGTTCTTC. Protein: CASSETGNNEQFF.

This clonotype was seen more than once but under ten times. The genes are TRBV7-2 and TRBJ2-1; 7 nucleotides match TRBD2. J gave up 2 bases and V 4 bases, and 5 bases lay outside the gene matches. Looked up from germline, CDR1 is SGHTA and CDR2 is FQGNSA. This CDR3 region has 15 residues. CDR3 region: CASSYTGTTYNEQFF. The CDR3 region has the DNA TGTGCCAGCAGCTATACCGGGACTACCTACAATGAGCAGTTCTTC.

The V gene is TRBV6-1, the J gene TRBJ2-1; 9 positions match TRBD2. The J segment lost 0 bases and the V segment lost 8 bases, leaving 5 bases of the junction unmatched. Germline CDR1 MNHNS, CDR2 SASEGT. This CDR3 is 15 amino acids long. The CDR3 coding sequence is TGTGCCAGCGGCGGGAGGGCCCTCTCCTACAATGAGCAGTTCTTC. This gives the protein CASGGRALSYNEQFF.

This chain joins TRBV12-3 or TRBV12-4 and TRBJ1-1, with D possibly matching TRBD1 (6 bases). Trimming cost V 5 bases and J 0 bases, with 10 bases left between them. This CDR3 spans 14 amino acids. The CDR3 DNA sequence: TGTGCCAGCAGTGCGGGACATATGAACACTGAAGCTTTCTTT. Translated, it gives CASSAGHMNTEAFF.

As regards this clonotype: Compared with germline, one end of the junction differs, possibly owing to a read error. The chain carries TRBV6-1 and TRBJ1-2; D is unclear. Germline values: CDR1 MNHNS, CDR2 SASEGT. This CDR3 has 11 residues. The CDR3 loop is CASSPEAGRPF. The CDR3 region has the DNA TGTGCCAGCAGTCCCGAGGCCGGGCGTCCCTTC.

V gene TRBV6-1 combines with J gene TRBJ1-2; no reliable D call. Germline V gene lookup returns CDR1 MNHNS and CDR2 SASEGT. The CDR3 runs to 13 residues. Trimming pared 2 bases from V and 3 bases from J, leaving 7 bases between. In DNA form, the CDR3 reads TGTGCCAGCAGTGAACTGGGTGACTATGGCTACACCTTC. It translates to CASSELGDYGYTF.

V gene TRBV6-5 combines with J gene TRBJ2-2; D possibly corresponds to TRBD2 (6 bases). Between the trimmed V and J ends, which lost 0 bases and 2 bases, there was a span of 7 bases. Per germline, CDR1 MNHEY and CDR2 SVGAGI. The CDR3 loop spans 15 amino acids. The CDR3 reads CASSYSSGNTGELFF. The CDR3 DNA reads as TGTGCCAGCAGTTACTCTAGCGGTAACACCGGGGAGCTGTTTTTT.

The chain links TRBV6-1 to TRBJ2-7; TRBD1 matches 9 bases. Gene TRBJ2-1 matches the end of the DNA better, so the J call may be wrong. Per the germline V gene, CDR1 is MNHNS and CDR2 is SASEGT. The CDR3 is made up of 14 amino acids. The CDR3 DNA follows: TGTGCCAGCAGATCCGGGACAGGGTGGGGGGAGCAGTTCTTC. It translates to CASRSGTGWGEQFF.

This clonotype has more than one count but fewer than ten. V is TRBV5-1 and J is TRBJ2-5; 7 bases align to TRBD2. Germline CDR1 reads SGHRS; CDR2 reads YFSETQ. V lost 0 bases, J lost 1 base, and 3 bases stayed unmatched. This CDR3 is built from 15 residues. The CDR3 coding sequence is TGCGCCAGCAGCTTGGACGGGAGGCCCCAAGAGACCCAGTACTTC. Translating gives CASSLDGRPQETQYF.

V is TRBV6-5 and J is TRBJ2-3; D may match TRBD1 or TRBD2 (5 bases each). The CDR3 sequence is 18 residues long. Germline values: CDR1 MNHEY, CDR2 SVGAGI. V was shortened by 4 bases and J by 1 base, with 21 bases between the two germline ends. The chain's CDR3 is CASSFTPPFLGRTDTQYF. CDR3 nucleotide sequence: TGTGCCAGCAGTTTCACCCCCCCTTTTTTGGGACGCACAGATACGCAGTATTTT.

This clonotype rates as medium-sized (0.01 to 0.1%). The DNA for the CDR3 is TGCAGTGCGGAACGTAACTACAATGAGCAGTTCTTC. Its protein product is CSAERNYNEQFF. This sequence joins TRBV20-1 and TRBJ2-1; D call uncertain. The ends were cut back, 6 bases at V and 3 bases at J, with 9 bases in the middle. Per germline, CDR1 DFQATT and CDR2 SNEGSKA (reference sequence). This CDR3 region has 12 residues.

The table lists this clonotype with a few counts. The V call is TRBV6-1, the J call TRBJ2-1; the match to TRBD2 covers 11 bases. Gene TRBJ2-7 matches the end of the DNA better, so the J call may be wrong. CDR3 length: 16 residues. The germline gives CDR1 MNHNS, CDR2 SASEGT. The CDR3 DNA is TGTGCCAGCATGCAGGCAGGACTAGCGGGTTCCTACGAGCAGTACTTC. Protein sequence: CASMQAGLAGSYEQYF.

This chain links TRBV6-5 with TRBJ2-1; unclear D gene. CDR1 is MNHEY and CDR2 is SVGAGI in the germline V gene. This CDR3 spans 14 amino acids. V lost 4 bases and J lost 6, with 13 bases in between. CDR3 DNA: TGTGCCAGCAGTTCGAGTAGTTTCACCAATGAGCAGTTCTTC. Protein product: CASSSSSFTNEQFF.

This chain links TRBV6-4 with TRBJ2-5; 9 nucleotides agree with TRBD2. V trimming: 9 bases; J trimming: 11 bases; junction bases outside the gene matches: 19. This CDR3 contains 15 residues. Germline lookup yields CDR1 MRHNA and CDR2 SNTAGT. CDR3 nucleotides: TGTGCCAGGGGGCTCTCGACTAGCGGCCAAGATACGCAGTACTTC. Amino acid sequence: CARGLSTSGQDTQYF.

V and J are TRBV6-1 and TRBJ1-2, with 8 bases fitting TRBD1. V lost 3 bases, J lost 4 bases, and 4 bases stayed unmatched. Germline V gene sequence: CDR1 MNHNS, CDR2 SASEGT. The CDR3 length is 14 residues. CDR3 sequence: CASSDRGLSYGYTF. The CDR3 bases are TGTGCCAGCAGTGACAGGGGGCTGAGCTATGGCTACACCTTC.

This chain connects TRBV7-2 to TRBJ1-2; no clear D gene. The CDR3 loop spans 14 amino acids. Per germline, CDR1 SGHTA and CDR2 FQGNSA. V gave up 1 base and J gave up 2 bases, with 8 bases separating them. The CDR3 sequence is CASSLGGWNYGYTF. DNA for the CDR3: TGTGCCAGCAGCTTAGGTGGGTGGAACTATGGCTACACCTTC.

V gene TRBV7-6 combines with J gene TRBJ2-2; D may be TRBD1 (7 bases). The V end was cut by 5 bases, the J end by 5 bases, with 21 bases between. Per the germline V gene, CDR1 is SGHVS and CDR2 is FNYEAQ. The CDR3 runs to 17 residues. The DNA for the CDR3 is TGTGCCAGCAGCCTCAACGGGGGACAGAGATCAACCGGGGAGCTGTTTTTT. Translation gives CASSLNGGQRSTGELFF.

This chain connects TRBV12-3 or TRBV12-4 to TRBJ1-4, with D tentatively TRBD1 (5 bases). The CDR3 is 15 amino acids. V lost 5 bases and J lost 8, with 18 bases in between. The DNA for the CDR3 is TGTGCCAGCAGTCCCCCCGGGGGTGGGCTCGAAAAACTGTTTTTT. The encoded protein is CASSPPGGGLEKLFF.

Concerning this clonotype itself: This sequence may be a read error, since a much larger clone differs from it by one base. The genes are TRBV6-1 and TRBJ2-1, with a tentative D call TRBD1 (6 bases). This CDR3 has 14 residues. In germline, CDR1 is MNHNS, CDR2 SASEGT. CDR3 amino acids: CASSDRGASAEQLF. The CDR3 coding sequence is TGTGCCAGCAGTGACAGGGGCGCTTCGGCTGAGCAGCTCTTC.

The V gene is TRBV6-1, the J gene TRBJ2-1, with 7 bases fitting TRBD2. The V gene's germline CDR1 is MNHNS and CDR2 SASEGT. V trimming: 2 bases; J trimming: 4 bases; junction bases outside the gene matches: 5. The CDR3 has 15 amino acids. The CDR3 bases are TGTGCCAGCAGTGAATACGGGAGGTCTTACAATGAGCAGTTCTTC. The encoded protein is CASSEYGRSYNEQFF.

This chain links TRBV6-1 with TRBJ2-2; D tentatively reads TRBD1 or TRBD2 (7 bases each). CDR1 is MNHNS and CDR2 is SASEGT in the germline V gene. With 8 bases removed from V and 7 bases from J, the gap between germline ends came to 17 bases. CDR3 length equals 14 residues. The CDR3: CASRGVWDSGELFF. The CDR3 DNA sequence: TGTGCCAGCCGGGGGGTCTGGGACAGCGGGGAGCTGTTTTTT.

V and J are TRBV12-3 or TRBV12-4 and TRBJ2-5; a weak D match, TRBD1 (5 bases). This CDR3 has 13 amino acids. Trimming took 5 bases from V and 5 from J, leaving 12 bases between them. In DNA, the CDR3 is TGTGCCAGCAGTCCGGGCAGGGTTGAGACCCAGTACTTC. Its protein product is CASSPGRVETQYF.

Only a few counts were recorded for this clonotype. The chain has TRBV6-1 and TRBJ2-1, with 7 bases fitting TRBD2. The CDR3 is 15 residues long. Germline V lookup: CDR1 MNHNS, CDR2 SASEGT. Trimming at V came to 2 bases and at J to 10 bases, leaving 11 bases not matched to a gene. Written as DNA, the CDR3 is TGTGCCAGCAGTGAAAGGGAGGGACGAGACTACGAGCAGTTCTTC. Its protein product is CASSEREGRDYEQFF.

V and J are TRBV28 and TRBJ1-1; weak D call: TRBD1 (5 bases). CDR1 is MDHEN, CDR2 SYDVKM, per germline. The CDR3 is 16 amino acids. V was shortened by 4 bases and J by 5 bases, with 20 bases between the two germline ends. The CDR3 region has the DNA TGTGCCAGCAGTTATCGCCCCAAGGGACGGGGTACTGAAGCTTTCTTT. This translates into CASSYRPKGRGTEAFF.

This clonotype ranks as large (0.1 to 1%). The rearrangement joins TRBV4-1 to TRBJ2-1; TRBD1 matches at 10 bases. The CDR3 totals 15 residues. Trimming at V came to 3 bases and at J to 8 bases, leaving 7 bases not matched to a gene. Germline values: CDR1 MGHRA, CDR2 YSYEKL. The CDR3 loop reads CASSQPGQGNYEQFF. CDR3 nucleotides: TGCGCCAGCAGCCAGCCGGGACAGGGGAACTATGAGCAGTTCTTC.

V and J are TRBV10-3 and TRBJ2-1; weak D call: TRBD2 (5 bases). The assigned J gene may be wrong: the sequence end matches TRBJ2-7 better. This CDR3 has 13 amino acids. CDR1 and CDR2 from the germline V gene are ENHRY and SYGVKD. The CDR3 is CASQEAAPYEQYF. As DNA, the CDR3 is TGTGCCAGTCAGGAGGCAGCTCCCTACGAGCAGTACTTC.

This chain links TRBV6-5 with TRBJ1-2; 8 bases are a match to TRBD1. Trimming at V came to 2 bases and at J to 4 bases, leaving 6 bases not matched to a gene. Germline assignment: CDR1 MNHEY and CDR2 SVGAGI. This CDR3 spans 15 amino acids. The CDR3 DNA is TGTGCCAGCAGTTACACAGGGGGTGATATCTATGGCTACACCTTC. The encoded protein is CASSYTGGDIYGYTF.

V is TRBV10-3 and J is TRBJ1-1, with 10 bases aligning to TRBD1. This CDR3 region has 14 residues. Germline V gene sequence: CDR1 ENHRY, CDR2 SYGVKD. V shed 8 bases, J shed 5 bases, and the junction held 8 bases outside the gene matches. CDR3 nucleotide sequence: TGTGCCATCCCGGGCCGGGACAGGGGAACTGAAGCTTTCTTT. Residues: CAIPGRDRGTEAFF.

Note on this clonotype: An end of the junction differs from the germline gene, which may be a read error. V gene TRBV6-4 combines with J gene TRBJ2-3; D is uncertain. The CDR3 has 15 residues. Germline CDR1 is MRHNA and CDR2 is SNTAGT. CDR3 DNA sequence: TGTGCCAGCAGTGAGTCGACGAGAGCCACAGATACTCAGTACTTT. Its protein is CASSESTRATDTQYF.